These 21 T cell receptor beta chains were all obtained from the same sample, sequenced in a study of OX40 agonist ivuxolimab in advanced cancers. Repertoires were generated with immunoSEQ multiplex PCR, while TCRdb's copy carries only in-frame clones and drops some. This table has approximately 70,000 clones, 86% appearing once. The sequencing here drew on CD4+ or CD8+ T cells sorted from blood, taken in a trial of the OX40 agonist ivuxolimab. The receptors originated from an adult with an advanced solid tumor such as melanoma, head and neck, liver or kidney cancer.

This chain uses TRBV6-4 with TRBJ2-2; 8 nucleotides align to TRBD1. Germline values: CDR1 MRHNA, CDR2 SNTAGT. The CDR3 consists of 16 residues. V gave up 6 bases and J gave up 2 bases; unmatched junction bases: 8. The CDR3 nucleotides read TGTGCCAGCAGAAGGACAGGGCACGGTAACACCGGGGAGCTGTTTTTT. It specifies CASRRTGHGNTGELFF.

This clone appeared a single time. The rearrangement links TRBV4-3 to TRBJ2-7; the match to TRBD2 covers 9 bases. The CDR3 covers 16 residues. Trimming at V came to 0 bases and at J to 7 bases, leaving 10 bases not matched to a gene. The germline CDR1 and CDR2 sequences are LGHNA and YSLEER. CDR3 protein: CASSQESLAGLREQYF. The DNA of the CDR3 is TGCGCCAGCAGCCAAGAGAGCCTAGCGGGGCTCAGGGAGCAGTACTTC.

This chain connects TRBV6-5 to TRBJ2-7; D possibly corresponds to TRBD2 (5 bases). The germline V gene has CDR1 MNHEY and CDR2 SVGAGI. V gave up 8 bases and J gave up 5 bases, with 16 bases separating them. The CDR3 loop spans 13 amino acids. CDR3 DNA sequence: TGTGCCAGCGGATACGACTACTTCGACGAGCAGTACTTC. Protein sequence: CASGYDYFDEQYF.

The genes are TRBV19 and TRBJ1-2; 8 nucleotides align to TRBD1. CDR1 LNHDA and CDR2 SQIVND come from the germline V gene (reference sequence). The length of the CDR3 is 15 residues. V lost 2 bases to trimming and J lost 1 base; unmatched junction nucleotides: 3. CDR3 sequence: CASSIMGTGNYGYTF. CDR3 in DNA: TGTGCCAGTAGTATAATGGGGACAGGTAACTATGGCTACACCTTC.

The CDR3 nucleotides are TGTGCCAGCACCGAGGACAGTTACAGGTCACCCCTCCACTTT. Protein: CASTEDSYRSPLHF. The chain combines TRBV5-8 with TRBJ1-6, with a weak D call TRBD1 (6 bases). Trimming left V 6 bases short and J 10 bases short, with 17 bases between. Germline loops: CDR1 SGHTS, CDR2 YDEGEE. This CDR3 contains 14 residues.

This chain uses TRBV2 with TRBJ2-2; D is ambiguous. Trimming stripped 0 bases from V and 1 base from J, with 6 bases between. The CDR3 spans 15 residues. CDR1 and CDR2 (germline): SNHLY, FYNNEI. The chain's CDR3 is CASSEARLNTGELFF. CDR3 coding DNA: TGTGCCAGCAGTGAAGCTCGATTGAACACCGGGGAGCTGTTTTTT.

The V call is TRBV11-3, the J call TRBJ2-1; D is tentatively TRBD1 or TRBD2 (6 bases each). Germline loops: CDR1 SGHNT, CDR2 YENEEA. Trimming pared 0 bases from V and 2 bases from J, leaving 17 bases between. The CDR3 is made up of 18 amino acids. This chain's CDR3 is CASSLDPLGGLPYNEQFF. CDR3 bases: TGTGCCAGCAGCTTAGACCCCTTAGGGGGGCTACCCTACAATGAGCAGTTCTTC.

V is TRBV19 and J is TRBJ1-2; TRBD1 agrees at 8 bases. The CDR3 consists of 15 residues. The germline V gene has CDR1 LNHDA and CDR2 SQIVND (reference sequence). Unmatched junction bases numbered 9, after V lost 3 bases and J lost 6 bases. As DNA, the CDR3 is TGTGCCAGTAGTATTGCAGGGGGCGCAATCAATGGCTACACCTTC. Residues: CASSIAGGAINGYTF.

The CDR3 loop is CASSYRDASTDTQYF. CDR3 DNA sequence: TGTGCCAGCAGCTACAGGGACGCTAGCACAGATACGCAGTATTTT. This sequence joins TRBV13 and TRBJ2-3, with D perhaps TRBD1 (6 bases). V was cut by 4 bases and J by 0 bases, with 11 bases left in between. Germline V gives CDR1 PRHDT, CDR2 FYEKMQ (reference sequence). CDR3 length: 15 amino acids.

V gene TRBV7-2 combines with J gene TRBJ1-1; D unresolved. Trimming stripped 4 bases from V and 1 base from J, with 10 bases between. The CDR3 covers 14 residues. Germline CDR1 reads SGHTA; CDR2 reads FQGNSA. Written as DNA, the CDR3 is TGTGCCAGCAGCTCCTTAATCAGGAACACTGAAGCTTTCTTT. This encodes CASSSLIRNTEAFF.

The rearrangement links TRBV4-1 to TRBJ1-3; no clear D. Trimming shortened V by 4 bases and J by 4 bases, and 23 bases separated the two germline ends. The germline V gene has CDR1 MGHRA and CDR2 YSYEKL. The CDR3 loop spans 18 amino acids. As DNA, the CDR3 is TGCGCCAGCAGCCGCAATGGGCGGGTCTCTGCGGCAGGAAACACCATATATTTT. It codes for CASSRNGRVSAAGNTIYF.

As for this clone: One end of the junction does not line up with germline, which may come from a read error. J is TRBJ2-5 and V is TRBV10-2; no clear D. The DNA matches TRBJ2-7 better at its end, which makes the J call doubtful. The CDR3 contains 11 residues. CDR1 and CDR2 from the germline V gene are WSHSY and SAAADI. The CDR3 region is CASSKSGEQYF. DNA for the CDR3: TGCGCCAGCAGTAAGTCCGGCGAGCAGTACTTC.

This chain links TRBV5-1 with TRBJ2-5; no clear D. Trimming removed 0 bases at V and 5 bases at J, with 11 bases between. Per germline, CDR1 SGHRS and CDR2 YFSETQ. The CDR3 covers 14 residues. The CDR3 DNA reads as TGCGCCAGCAGCTTGGAACCCACGCCCGAGACCCAGTACTTC. Amino acid sequence: CASSLEPTPETQYF. Variable domain in full (rest from reference TRBV5-1 and TRBJ2-5): KAGVTQTPRYLIKTRGQQVTLSCSPISGHRSVSWYQQTPGQGLQFLFEYFSETQRNKGNFPGRFSGRQFSNSRSEMNVSTLELGDSALYLCASSLEPTPETQYFGPGTRLLVL.

This chain joins TRBV5-4 and TRBJ2-1, with D perhaps TRBD2 (6 bases). The CDR3 is 16 residues long. The V gene lost 0 bases and the J gene lost 0 bases, with 10 bases spanning the gap. Germline CDR1 SGHNT, CDR2 YYREEE (reference sequence). The CDR3 DNA reads as TGTGCCAGCAGCTTGGGGGGACTCCGCTCCTACAATGAGCAGTTCTTC. Translated: CASSLGGLRSYNEQFF.

V gene TRBV5-4 combines with J gene TRBJ2-2; D assignment may be TRBD1 or TRBD2 (5 bases each). This CDR3 is built from 15 residues. CDR1 and CDR2 from the germline V gene are SGHNT and YYREEE (reference sequence). V gave up 4 bases and J gave up 10 bases, with 20 bases separating them. The DNA for the CDR3 is TGTGCCAGCAGCCTAAAAACGGGACCACGCTCGGAGCTGTTTTTT. Translation: CASSLKTGPRSELFF. Using reference TRBV5-4 and TRBJ2-2 for the parts outside the CDR3, the full variable domain is ETGVTQSPTHLIKTRGQQVTLRCSSQSGHNTVSWYQQALGQGPQFIFQYYREEENGRGNFPPRFSGLQFPNYSSELNVNALELDDSALYLCASSLKTGPRSELFFGEGSRLTVL.

The chain carries TRBV30 and TRBJ1-5; 7 positions match TRBD1. Trimming took 4 bases from V and 0 from J; bases not matched to a gene: 6. Germline V gives CDR1 GTSNPN, CDR2 SVGIG (reference sequence). The CDR3 contains 15 residues. The CDR3 sequence: CAWTPGTVSNQPQHF. In DNA form, the CDR3 reads TGTGCCTGGACCCCCGGGACAGTTAGCAATCAGCCCCAGCATTTT.

This clone was seen only once. The chain has TRBV27 and TRBJ2-7; the D gene could be TRBD1 or TRBD2 (5 bases each). Germline lookup yields CDR1 MNHEY and CDR2 SMNVEV (reference sequence). V lost 2 bases and J lost 0, with 14 bases in between. CDR3 length: 16 residues. As DNA, the CDR3 is TGTGCCAGCAGTTTAAGAGGGGCTTTTAACTCCTACGAGCAGTACTTC. Encoded protein: CASSLRGAFNSYEQYF.

The J gene is TRBJ2-1, the V gene TRBV21-1; TRBD2 is taken as the D call from the table, unchecked against the DNA. TRBV21-1 is assigned pseudogene status. The CDR3 sequence is 18 residues long. The CDR3 spells CASSKGREATNSYNEQFF. The CDR3, as DNA: TGTGCCAGCAGCAAAGGCCGGGAGGCAACGAATTCCTACAATGAGCAGTTCTTC.

This chain links TRBV5-1 with TRBJ2-2, with D unresolved. Germline CDR1 is SGHRS and CDR2 is YFSETQ. V was shortened by 0 bases and J by 5 bases, with 14 bases between the two germline ends. CDR3 length equals 16 residues. The CDR3 region is CASSLVTPRQTGELFF. The CDR3 DNA reads TGCGCCAGCAGCTTGGTTACCCCGAGGCAAACCGGGGAGCTGTTTTTT. The variable domain in full, completed from reference TRBV5-1 and TRBJ2-2, reads KAGVTQTPRYLIKTRGQQVTLSCSPISGHRSVSWYQQTPGQGLQFLFEYFSETQRNKGNFPGRFSGRQFSNSRSEMNVSTLELGDSALYLCASSLVTPRQTGELFFGEGSRLTVL.

V is TRBV7-9 and J is TRBJ1-2; D remains ambiguous. In germline, CDR1 is SEHNR, CDR2 FQNEAQ (reference sequence). The CDR3 is 13 residues long. Between the trimmed V and J ends, which lost 1 base and 4 bases, there was a span of 7 bases. The CDR3 nucleotides read TGTGCCAGCAGCTTAGACGGACCCTATGGCTACACCTTC. It translates to CASSLDGPYGYTF. Using reference TRBV7-9 and TRBJ1-2 for the parts outside the CDR3, the full variable domain is DTGVSQNPRHKITKRGQNVTFRCDPISEHNRLYWYRQTLGQGPEFLTYFQNEAQLEKSRLLSDRFSAERPKGSFSTLEIQRTEQGDSAMYLCASSLDGPYGYTFGSGTRLTVV.

The chain links TRBV7-6 to TRBJ2-7; no reliable D call. V lost 5 bases, J lost 7 bases, and 15 bases lay in between. This CDR3 contains 13 residues. Looked up from germline, CDR1 is SGHVS and CDR2 is FNYEAQ. CDR3 loop: CASSPNGLGEQYF. The DNA for the CDR3 is TGTGCCAGCAGCCCTAACGGGTTGGGGGAGCAGTACTTC. Full variable domain (outside the CDR3, taken from reference TRBV7-6 and TRBJ2-7): GAGVSQSPRYKVTKRGQDVALRCDPISGHVSLYWYRQALGQGPEFLTYFNYEAQQDKSGLPNDRFSAERPEGSISTLTIQRTEQRDSAMYRCASSPNGLGEQYFGPGTRLTVT.